These 22 T cell receptor beta chains were all obtained from the same sample, sequenced in a study of T cell repertoires in cytomegalovirus infection. TCRdb independently ran MiXCR on the reads; one entry per CDR3 protein. The table has roughly 800,000 distinct CDR3 sequences, 25% to 35% seen once. Their antigens remain unidentified. The sample here was cultured CD8+ T cells from PBMCs, taken from culture after CMV antigen stimulation. The origin of the receptors is a human donor in good health (CMV status not recorded). Some clones in this sample may be carry-over from other donors' samples.

This clonotype was seen repeatedly, ten times or more. The V gene is TRBV11-3, the J gene TRBJ2-1, with 11 bases aligning to TRBD2. V was clipped by 5 bases and J by 6 bases; unmatched bases: 6. CDR1 and CDR2 (germline): SGHNT, YENEEA. The CDR3 contains 15 residues. The chain's CDR3 is CASSLTSGAFNEQFF. DNA for the CDR3: TGTGCCAGCAGCCTGACTAGCGGGGCTTTCAATGAGCAGTTCTTC.

The rearrangement joins TRBV6-5 to TRBJ2-2, with D perhaps matching TRBD1 or TRBD2 (5 bases each). The V end was cut by 0 bases, the J end by 4 bases, with 9 bases between. The CDR3 covers 15 residues. The germline CDR1 and CDR2 sequences are MNHEY and SVGAGI. CDR3 nucleotide sequence: TGTGCCAGCAGTTACTCGAGAGGGGTCACCGGGGAGCTGTTTTTT. Protein sequence: CASSYSRGVTGELFF.

J is TRBJ2-2 and V is TRBV4-3, with 7 bases that match TRBD1. The germline CDR1 and CDR2 sequences are LGHNA and YSLEER. V lost 4 bases and J lost 8; bases outside the gene matches: 10. The CDR3 covers 15 residues. Here the CDR3 DNA reads TGCGCCAGCAGCCGGGACAGCGAGCAAAGGGGGGAGCTGTTTTTT. Translation gives CASSRDSEQRGELFF.

This clonotype appeared a few times. The chain has TRBV27 and TRBJ2-7, with D unclear. Germline V CDR1 and CDR2: MNHEY, SMNVEV (reference sequence). Trimming took off 2 bases at V and 1 base at J, with 9 bases between the two ends. The CDR3 runs 14 residues. The CDR3 is CASSLHVPSYEQYF. DNA of the CDR3: TGTGCCAGCAGTTTACATGTACCTTCCTACGAGCAGTACTTC.

This clonotype was seen more than once but under ten times. This chain connects TRBV20-1 to TRBJ2-1; 7 bases are shared with TRBD2. The CDR3 sequence is 21 residues long. The germline V gene has CDR1 DFQATT and CDR2 SNEGSKA (reference sequence). V shed 3 bases and J 0 bases; nucleotides not matched to a gene: 23. The CDR3 region has the DNA TGCAGTGCTAGGTCCACACCGGGACTAACTGTAACGAGGAGCTCCTACAATGAGCAGTTCTTC. Its translation is CSARSTPGLTVTRSSYNEQFF.

Points on this clonotype: This may arise from a read error, as a much more abundant clone is one base away. V gene TRBV4-1 combines with J gene TRBJ1-6; TRBD1 might be the D (6 bases). Germline assignment: CDR1 MGHRA and CDR2 YSYEKL. This CDR3 comprises 16 residues. CDR3 DNA: TGCGCCAGCAGCCAAATCGGGGGCAGGGAGAATTCACCCCTCCGCTTT. It encodes CASSQIGGRENSPLRF.

This clonotype was found many times. V gene TRBV10-1 combines with J gene TRBJ2-1; the D gene is possibly TRBD1 (6 bases). The CDR3 length is 11 residues. V gave up 8 bases and J gave up 4 bases, with 6 bases separating them. Germline CDR1 is WNHNN and CDR2 is SYGVQD (reference sequence). In DNA form, the CDR3 reads TGCGCCAGCCAGGGGTACAATGAGCAGTTCTTC. It is translated as CASQGYNEQFF.

This chain uses TRBV6-2 or TRBV6-3 with TRBJ1-5; 8 bases are a match to TRBD1. The germline gives CDR1 MNHEY, CDR2 SVGEGT. The CDR3 covers 14 residues. V was clipped by 6 bases and J by 5 bases; unmatched bases: 6. The CDR3 reads CASRQDREDQPQHF. The CDR3 DNA is TGTGCCAGCAGACAGGACAGGGAGGATCAGCCCCAGCATTTT.

This clonotype was picked up a small number of times. This chain connects TRBV20-1 to TRBJ2-2; D might be TRBD2 (6 bases). Trimming removed 0 bases from V and 1 base from J, with 9 bases in between. Germline CDR1 reads DFQATT; CDR2 reads SNEGSKA (reference sequence). The CDR3 loop spans 15 amino acids. Here the CDR3 reads CSARDDGGNTGELFF. The CDR3 DNA reads as TGCAGTGCTAGAGATGACGGGGGGAACACCGGGGAGCTGTTTTTT.

This clonotype was seen more than once but under ten times. The V gene is TRBV19, the J gene TRBJ2-1; possibly TRBD1 for D (6 bases). Germline CDR1 and CDR2: LNHDA and SQIVND (reference sequence). V was shortened by 7 bases and J by 4 bases, with 20 bases between the two germline ends. This CDR3 spans 16 amino acids. Here the CDR3 DNA reads TGTGCCAGTAAGAATGGACAGACGGGCCGATACAATGAGCAGTTCTTC. It is translated as CASKNGQTGRYNEQFF. The complete variable domain, with remaining parts taken from reference TRBV19 and TRBJ2-1, reads DGGITQSPKYLFRKEGQNVTLSCEQNLNHDAMYWYRQDPGQGLRLIYYSQIVNDFQKGDIAEGYSVSREKKESFPLTVTSAQKNPTAFYLCASKNGQTGRYNEQFFGPGTRLTVL.

Ten or more counts support this clonotype. The J gene is TRBJ1-2, the V gene TRBV7-9; D remains unclear. CDR1 and CDR2 from the germline V gene are SEHNR and FQNEAQ (reference sequence). The V gene lost 0 bases and the J gene lost 0 bases, with 2 bases spanning the gap. The CDR3 covers 13 residues. The chain's CDR3 is CASSLASNYGYTF. CDR3 sequence (DNA): TGTGCCAGCAGCTTAGCTTCTAACTATGGCTACACCTTC.

The rearrangement uses TRBV4-3 and TRBJ2-1; a possible D gene is TRBD1 (6 bases). The V end lost 2 bases, the J end lost 0 bases, and 8 bases lay between the germline ends. In germline, CDR1 is LGHNA, CDR2 YSLEER. CDR3 length equals 15 residues. The CDR3 here is CASSQYRDSYNEQFF. The CDR3 nucleotides read TGCGCCAGCAGCCAATACAGGGACTCCTACAATGAGCAGTTCTTC.

The chain couples TRBV7-9 to TRBJ2-2, with D tentatively TRBD1 or TRBD2 (5 bases each). The germline V gene has CDR1 SEHNR and CDR2 FQNEAQ (reference sequence). There are 13 residues in the CDR3. The CDR3 spells CAAVGANTGELFF. CDR3 DNA: TGTGCGGCGGTGGGGGCGAACACCGGGGAGCTGTTTTTT.

Only a few counts were recorded for this clonotype. The rearrangement links TRBV7-2 to TRBJ1-5, with a tentative D call TRBD1 (5 bases). This CDR3 is built from 16 residues. With 1 base removed from V and 3 bases from J, the gap between germline ends came to 13 bases. Germline V gene lookup returns CDR1 SGHTA and CDR2 FQGNSA. In DNA form, the CDR3 reads TGTGCCAGCAGCTTAGGAACAGGTGCCCCCAATCAGCCCCAGCATTTT. This encodes CASSLGTGAPNQPQHF. The variable domain in full, with the rest retrieved from reference TRBV7-2 and TRBJ1-5, is GAGVSQSPSNKVTEKGKDVELRCDPISGHTALYWYRQSLGQGLEFLIYFQGNSAPDKSGLPSDRFSAERTGGSVSTLTIQRTQQEDSAVYLCASSLGTGAPNQPQHFGDGTRLSIL.

The chain recombines TRBV6-1 with TRBJ1-1, with TRBD1 identical over 12 bases. The trim removed 7 bases at V and 5 bases at J, leaving 14 bases unmatched. Germline CDR1 and CDR2: MNHNS and SASEGT. This CDR3 has 17 residues. The CDR3 loop is CASITSPGQGAKTEAFF. The DNA of the CDR3 is TGTGCCAGCATCACAAGTCCGGGACAGGGGGCAAAGACTGAAGCTTTCTTT.

The chain is built from TRBV4-1 and TRBJ2-7; D unclear. The CDR3 runs to 15 residues. The ends were cut back, 1 base at V and 4 bases at J, with 14 bases in the middle. Germline loops: CDR1 MGHRA, CDR2 YSYEKL. The CDR3 spells CASSQALGRIYEQYV. CDR3 sequence (DNA): TGCGCCAGCAGCCAAGCGCTAGGACGGATTTACGAGCAGTACGTC.

CDR3 loop: CSVETRDARTF. The CDR3 DNA follows: TGCAGCGTTGAAACACGGGATGCCCGCACCTTC. The chain has TRBV29-1 and TRBJ1-2, with D unresolved. This CDR3 spans 11 amino acids. V shed 2 bases and J shed 13 bases, with 14 bases lying between them. Germline loops: CDR1 SQVTM, CDR2 ANQGSEA.

This clonotype showed up many times. The chain recombines TRBV6-1 with TRBJ1-1; 7 nucleotides match TRBD1. This CDR3 contains 17 residues. Germline V gene lookup returns CDR1 MNHNS and CDR2 SASEGT. With 9 bases clipped from V and 5 bases from J, the junction kept 21 bases outside the gene matches. The CDR3 here is CASSDGQAIRMSTEAFF. The CDR3 DNA follows: TGTGCCAGTTCCGACGGACAGGCGATTCGAATGAGTACTGAAGCTTTCTTT.

The genes are TRBV14 and TRBJ1-3; tentatively, D is TRBD1 (5 bases). There are 16 residues in the CDR3. V lost 4 bases and J lost 0, with 13 bases in between. Germline V CDR1 and CDR2: SGHDN, FVKESK. The CDR3 DNA reads as TGTGCCAGCAGCCCTACAGGTAGATCCTCTGGAAACACCATATATTTT. This sequence encodes CASSPTGRSSGNTIYF.

The chain combines TRBV4-1 with TRBJ1-4; a possible D gene is TRBD1 (5 bases). The CDR3 totals 16 residues. V was shortened by 0 bases and J by 0 bases, with 8 bases between the two germline ends. CDR1 MGHRA and CDR2 YSYEKL come from the germline V gene. The CDR3 reads CASSQDKGTTNEKLFF. CDR3 bases: TGCGCCAGCAGCCAAGATAAGGGGACAACTAATGAAAAACTGTTTTTT.

Many counts were recorded for this clonotype. This sequence joins TRBV7-8 and TRBJ2-3; 7 bases fit TRBD2. V lost 3 bases, J lost 14 bases, and 5 bases stayed unmatched. Germline CDR1 SGHVS, CDR2 FQNEAQ. The CDR3 consists of 11 residues. The CDR3 protein is CASSLGGTGYF. The CDR3 DNA is TGTGCCAGCAGCTTGGGAGGGACCGGGTATTTT.

In its sample, this clonotype was seen once. The chain combines TRBV5-1 with TRBJ1-2; 9 bases map to TRBD1. Germline loops: CDR1 SGHRS, CDR2 YFSETQ. Losses at the gene ends were 0 bases for V and 8 bases for J; bases not matched to a gene: 5. The CDR3 extends over 14 amino acids. This CDR3 reads CASSLGDRAEGYTF. CDR3 nucleotides: TGCGCCAGCAGCTTGGGGGACAGGGCTGAAGGCTACACCTTC.